This T cell receptor beta chain was sequenced during a study of T cell responses to AZD1222 COVID-19 vaccine. The V and J ends lost 4 bases and 5 bases, in that order; junction bases with no gene match: 6. Germline V gene lookup returns CDR1 MNHEY and CDR2 SVGAGI. This CDR3 comprises 15 residues. As for this clone: Antigen unknown.

This table comes from immunoSEQ multiplex PCR, and its TCRdb copy is limited to in-frame clones, with some not included. Of roughly 180,000 clones listed, more than 85% are singletons. Findings and caveats of the study: Most donors were white British, females outnumbered males, and clonal diversity was possibly underestimated. The span of vaccine-associated CD4 TCRs extended across spike, with dominance at 160-218 and 743-854.

This sequence joins TRBV6-5 and TRBJ2-7, with 12 bases identical to TRBD2. The sequence came from an adult who received the AZD1222 COVID-19 vaccine. The starting material was peripheral blood, obtained 28 days after the second AZD1222 dose. The CDR3 here is CASSSLTSGRNEQYF. In DNA, the CDR3 is TGTGCCAGCAGTTCCCTGACTAGCGGGAGAAACGAGCAGTACTTC.